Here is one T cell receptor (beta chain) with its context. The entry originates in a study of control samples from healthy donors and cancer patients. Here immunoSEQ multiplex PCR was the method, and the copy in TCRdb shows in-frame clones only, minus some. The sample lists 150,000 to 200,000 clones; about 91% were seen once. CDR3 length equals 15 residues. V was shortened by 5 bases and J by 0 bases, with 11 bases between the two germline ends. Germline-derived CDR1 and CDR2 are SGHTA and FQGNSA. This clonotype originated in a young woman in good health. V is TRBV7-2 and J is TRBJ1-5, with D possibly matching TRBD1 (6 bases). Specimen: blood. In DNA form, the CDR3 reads TGTGCCAGCAGCCCGGGGGCCAATAGCAATCAGCCCCAGCATTTT. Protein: CASSPGANSNQPQHF.